One sample yielded the 8 T cell receptor beta chains listed below, sequenced in a study of blood T cell repertoires in COVID-19. The data were produced by immunoSEQ multiplex PCR, yet TCRdb's version contains in-frame clones alone and is incomplete. The table lists a few hundred thousand clones, 80% to 95% of them singletons. Sequencing was performed on peripheral blood. Receptor source: a person aged 18-29 years with COVID-19, enrolled during active disease.

The table lists this clone with a count of one. This rearrangement joins TRBV24-1 to TRBJ2-7; weak D call: TRBD1 (6 bases). The CDR3 contains 16 residues. CDR1 is KGHDR and CDR2 is SFDVKD in the germline V gene. Deletions cut 3 bases from V and 2 bases from J, with 16 bases between. CDR3 sequence: CATSDPGHLLTYEQYF. The CDR3 region has the DNA TGTGCCACCAGTGATCCGGGACACCTACTCACCTACGAGCAGTACTTC.

This clone was observed a single time. The chain links TRBV5-8 to TRBJ2-5; maybe TRBD1 (5 bases). Germline CDR1 SGHTS, CDR2 YDEGEE. The V end lost 1 base, the J end lost 0 bases, and 16 bases lay between the germline ends. The CDR3 has 17 amino acids. The CDR3 loop is CASSLWLELGHQETQYF. DNA of the CDR3: TGTGCCAGCAGCTTGTGGCTAGAATTGGGGCACCAAGAGACCCAGTACTTC.

The chain is built from TRBV28 and TRBJ2-1, with 8 bases fitting TRBD2. The CDR3 loop spans 14 amino acids. Unmatched junction bases numbered 13, after V lost 6 bases and J lost 12 bases. Germline V gives CDR1 MDHEN, CDR2 SYDVKM. CDR3 region: CASSQGLVMLSQFF. CDR3 DNA sequence: TGTGCCAGCAGCCAGGGACTAGTTATGTTGTCGCAGTTCTTC.

The chain links TRBV6-5 to TRBJ2-7; a possible D gene is TRBD1 (5 bases). CDR1 MNHEY and CDR2 SVGAGI come from the germline V gene. V was trimmed by 4 bases and J by 6 bases, leaving 16 bases between them. The CDR3 is 14 amino acids. The CDR3 region is CASSSFPTVSEQYF. CDR3 nucleotide sequence: TGTGCCAGCAGTTCCTTCCCGACAGTTTCCGAGCAGTACTTC.

The genes are TRBV6-6 and TRBJ2-5; D call uncertain. Trimming took 2 bases from V and 7 from J, leaving 11 bases between them. CDR3 length equals 13 residues. In germline, CDR1 is MNHNY, CDR2 SVGAGI (reference sequence). In nucleotides, the CDR3 is TGTGCCAGCAGTTACGCGGCCCTCGGGACCCAGTACTTC. Encoded protein: CASSYAALGTQYF.

The chain uses TRBV5-1 and TRBJ2-5, with 9 bases lining up with TRBD2. The CDR3 spans 16 residues. Germline CDR1 is SGHRS and CDR2 is YFSETQ. J gave up 5 bases and V 0 bases, and 8 bases lay outside the gene matches. CDR3 residues: CASSLVVAAGGETQYF. In DNA form, the CDR3 reads TGCGCCAGCAGCTTGGTGGTTGCGGCGGGAGGGGAGACCCAGTACTTC. The variable domain in full, completed from reference TRBV5-1 and TRBJ2-5, reads KAGVTQTPRYLIKTRGQQVTLSCSPISGHRSVSWYQQTPGQGLQFLFEYFSETQRNKGNFPGRFSGRQFSNSRSEMNVSTLELGDSALYLCASSLVVAAGGETQYFGPGTRLLVL.

This chain connects TRBV5-1 to TRBJ2-1; TRBD1 is a possible D gene (6 bases). Trimming took off 4 bases at V and 2 bases at J, with 7 bases between the two ends. Germline V lookup: CDR1 SGHRS, CDR2 YFSETQ. CDR3 length: 13 amino acids. In DNA form, the CDR3 reads TGCGCCAGCAGCCGGGACACCTACAATGAGCAGTTCTTC. Its protein is CASSRDTYNEQFF.

The table lists this clone with a count of one. The J gene is TRBJ2-6, the V gene TRBV9; 9 nucleotides line up with TRBD2. J gave up 0 bases and V 4 bases, and 8 bases lay outside the gene matches. This CDR3 has 18 residues. From germline, CDR1 is SGDLS and CDR2 YYNGEE. The CDR3: CASSLSGSPLSGANVLTF. In nucleotides, the CDR3 is TGTGCCAGCAGCCTTAGCGGGAGCCCTCTCTCTGGGGCCAACGTCCTGACTTTC.